Below are 6 T cell receptor beta chains sequenced from a single sample in a study of T cells in Graves' hyperthyroidism and ophthalmopathy. What was amplified from RNA transcripts were TCR beta CDR3 regions. HTBI primers were employed in a first-round RT-PCR of the TCR CDR3. From the multiplex PCR reads, TCRdb called clonotypes with MiXCR, one entry per CDR3 protein. The sample lists around 480,000 distinct CDR3 sequences; approximately 15% were seen once. Material: blood. These receptors all come from a woman under 30 with Graves' hyperthyroidism.

This clonotype was counted at least ten times. This chain joins TRBV11-3 and TRBJ1-1; 7 nucleotides match TRBD1. V lost 4 bases and J lost 3; bases outside the gene matches: 17. The CDR3 is 18 amino acids. Germline CDR1 reads SGHNT; CDR2 reads YENEEA. DNA for the CDR3: TGTGCCAGCAGCTCAACAGGGGTTTGGGGTTTAGCCGACACTGAAGCTTTCTTT. This encodes CASSSTGVWGLADTEAFF.

This clonotype was found many times. This chain links TRBV12-3 or TRBV12-4 with TRBJ2-4, with D unresolved. V gave up 1 base and J gave up 1 base, with 8 bases separating them. The length of the CDR3 is 15 residues. DNA for the CDR3: TGTGCCAGCAGTTTAGGCGGCCTGGCCAAAAACATTCAGTACTTC. It translates to CASSLGGLAKNIQYF.

This clonotype was seen a few times. V gene TRBV25-1 combines with J gene TRBJ2-3, with D perhaps being TRBD1 or TRBD2 (5 bases each). Trimming took 4 bases from V and 3 from J, leaving 20 bases between them. The CDR3 is 17 residues long. Germline lookup yields CDR1 MGHDK and CDR2 SYGVNS. The chain's CDR3 is CASSGVWRVGGTDTQYF. The DNA for the CDR3 is TGTGCCAGCAGTGGGGTGTGGCGGGTTGGGGGAACAGATACGCAGTATTTT. Supplemented by reference TRBV25-1 and TRBJ2-3, the full variable domain reads EADIYQTPRYLVIGTGKKITLECSQTMGHDKMYWYQQDPGMELHLIHYSYGVNSTEKGDLSSESTVSRIRTEHFPLTLESARPSHTSQYLCASSGVWRVGGTDTQYFGPGTRLTVL.

This clonotype was observed a few times. This chain links TRBV29-1 with TRBJ1-1, with D perhaps matching TRBD1 (5 bases). The CDR3 is 13 residues long. Trimming left V 4 bases short and J 3 bases short, with 12 bases between. The germline V gene has CDR1 SQVTM and CDR2 ANQGSEA. In DNA form, the CDR3 reads TGCAGCGTTGGGGGCTTCTGGGACACTGAAGCTTTCTTT. Translated: CSVGGFWDTEAFF.

This chain links TRBV4-2 with TRBJ2-1, with TRBD2 matching over 7 bases. The CDR3 has 21 amino acids. The germline V gene has CDR1 LGHNA and CDR2 YNFKEQ. V shed 0 bases, J shed 3 bases, and the junction held 20 bases outside the gene matches. CDR3 DNA: TGTGCCAGCAGCCAAGATGGCGGGCTTGGTCCGGGGCTAGCGGACTACAATGAGCAGTTCTTC. Translation gives CASSQDGGLGPGLADYNEQFF.

Ten or more counts support this clonotype. The rearrangement uses TRBV5-1 and TRBJ2-7; D possibly corresponds to TRBD2 (6 bases). This CDR3 region has 16 residues. CDR1 is SGHRS and CDR2 is YFSETQ in the germline V gene. Deletions cut 3 bases from V and 4 bases from J, with 20 bases between. The CDR3 reads CASSSPEEGTWYEQYF. Written as DNA, the CDR3 is TGCGCCAGCAGCTCCCCCGAGGAGGGGACTTGGTACGAGCAGTACTTC.